This TCR beta chain was captured in a study of CD8 T cells in ankylosing spondylitis. Study-level findings and limits: CD8+ by phenotype, disease-linked clones were relatively rare in peripheral blood.

TCRdb fed the 5' RACE reads into MiXCR, producing one record per CDR3 protein. The sample lists 250,000 or so distinct CDR3 sequences, 20% to 30% seen once, with 0.5% to 0.75% in the top ten. This CDR3 spans 14 amino acids. V lost 4 bases and J lost 8, with 16 bases in between. The V gene's germline CDR1 is SGHKS and CDR2 YYEKEE (reference sequence). This clonotype occurred a few times. What it binds is not known. This rearrangement joins TRBV5-5 to TRBJ2-1; D is perhaps TRBD1 or TRBD2 (5 bases each). Sample: blood, either unsorted or a sorted T cell fraction (not recorded which). The source of this sequence is a male donor with ankylosing spondylitis or in good health (not recorded which). The CDR3: CASSLGALSDEQFF. In DNA form, the CDR3 reads TGTGCCAGCAGCCTCGGGGCTCTCTCGGATGAGCAGTTCTTC.